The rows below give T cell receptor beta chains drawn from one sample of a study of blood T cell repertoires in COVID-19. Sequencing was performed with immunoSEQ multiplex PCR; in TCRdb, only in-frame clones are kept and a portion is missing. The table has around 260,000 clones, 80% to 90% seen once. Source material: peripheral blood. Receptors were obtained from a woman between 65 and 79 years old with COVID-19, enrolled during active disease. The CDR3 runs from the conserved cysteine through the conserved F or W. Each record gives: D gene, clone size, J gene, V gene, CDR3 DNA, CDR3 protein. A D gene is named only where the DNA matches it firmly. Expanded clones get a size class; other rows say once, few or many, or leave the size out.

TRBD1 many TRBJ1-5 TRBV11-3 TGTGCCAGCAGCCAACCGACAGGGGGATCGAATCAGCCCCAGCATTTT CASSQPTGGSNQPQHF
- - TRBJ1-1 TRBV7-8 TGTGCCAGCAGCTTAGCTTATAACGGGAGAGACACTGAAGCTTTCTTT CASSLAYNGRDTEAFF
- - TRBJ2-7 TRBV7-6 TGTGCCAGCAAAGAACTAGTTAAGAACGAGCAGTACTTC CASKELVKNEQYF
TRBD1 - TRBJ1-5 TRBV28 TGTGCCAGCAGTTTTTTAAGTAGGACAGGGGGTATCGGGCAGCCCCAGCATTTT CASSFLSRTGGIGQPQHF
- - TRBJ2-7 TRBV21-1 TGTGCCAGCAGCTTGACAGGGGGTGACGAGCAGTACTTC CASSLTGGDEQYF
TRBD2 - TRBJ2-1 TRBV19 TGTGCCAGTAGTACGGGCGGGAGCCTAGGCGTGGAGCAGTTCTTC CASSTGGSLGVEQFF
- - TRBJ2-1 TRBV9 TGTGCCAGCAGCGTGGGGCCTGGGAATGAGCAGTTCTTC CASSVGPGNEQFF
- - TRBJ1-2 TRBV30 TGTGCCTGGAGGACAGAGAACTATGGCTACACCTTC CAWRTENYGYTF
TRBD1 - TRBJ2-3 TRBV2 TGTGCCAGCAATAAGGGGACAGGGGGCACAGATACGCAGTATTTT CASNKGTGGTDTQYF
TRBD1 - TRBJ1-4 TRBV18 TGTGCCAGCTCAACCCGGGACAGGGTTCTCAGTGAAAAACTGTTTTTT CASSTRDRVLSEKLFF
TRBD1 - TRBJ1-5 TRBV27 TGTGCCAGCAGTTTATTGGGGGACAGGTCGGGCAATCAGCCCCAGCATTTT CASSLLGDRSGNQPQHF
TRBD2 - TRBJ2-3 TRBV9 TGTGCCAGCAGTACTAGCGGGAGATTGTCGGATACGCAGTATTTT CASSTSGRLSDTQYF
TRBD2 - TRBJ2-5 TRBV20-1 TGCAGTGCTAGTCGACTAGCGGGAGGTTCGGGGGAAGAGACCCAGTACTTC CSASRLAGGSGEETQYF
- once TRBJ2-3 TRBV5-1 TGCGCCAGCAGCTTGGTTTCATCGACAGGAGGAACAGATACGCAGTATTTT CASSLVSSTGGTDTQYF
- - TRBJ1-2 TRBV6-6 TGTGCCAGCACCCCATCCCAGGGTTTAGGGGGCTACACCTTC CASTPSQGLGGYTF
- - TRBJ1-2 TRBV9 TGTGCCAGCAGCCCCACAGGGAACTATGGCTACACCTTC CASSPTGNYGYTF
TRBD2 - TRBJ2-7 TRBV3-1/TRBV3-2 TGTGCCAGCAGCCAAGCAGCGGGAGTCTACGAGCAGTACTTC CASSQAAGVYEQYF
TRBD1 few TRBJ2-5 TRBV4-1 TGCGCCAGCAGCCAAGCAGGGGGCGAAGAGACCCAGTACTTC CASSQAGGEETQYF
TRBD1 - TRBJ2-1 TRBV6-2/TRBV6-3 TGTGCCAGCAGTCGACAGGGCGATGAGCAGTTCTTC CASSRQGDEQFF
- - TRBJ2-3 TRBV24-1 TGTGCCACCGGGGTTGAGGGAACAGATACGCAGTATTTT CATGVEGTDTQYF
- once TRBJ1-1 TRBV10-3 TGTGCCATAGGACGGAGGGAGAACACTGAAGCTTTCTTT CAIGRRENTEAFF
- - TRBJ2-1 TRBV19 TGTGCCAGTAGTATTAAGGCGGGAATCCTCTACAATGAGCAGTTCTTC CASSIKAGILYNEQFF
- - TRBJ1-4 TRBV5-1 TGCGCCAGCAGTTCGGCGGGGACTCCAAATGAAAAACTGTTTTTT CASSSAGTPNEKLFF
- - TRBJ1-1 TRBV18 TGTGCCAGCTCACGGACAGCTACTATCCTCCCCACTGAAGCTTTCTTT CASSRTATILPTEAFF
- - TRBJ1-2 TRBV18 TGTGCCAGCTCACCCTCCGGGGGTGGGTATGGCTACACCTTC CASSPSGGGYGYTF
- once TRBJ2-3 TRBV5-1 TGCGCCAGCAGCGGCATTCCGACGACTAGCACAGATACGCAGTATTTT CASSGIPTTSTDTQYF
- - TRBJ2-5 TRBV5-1 TGCGCCAGCAGCTTCAGGGCAGGGGAAGAGACCCAGTACTTC CASSFRAGEETQYF
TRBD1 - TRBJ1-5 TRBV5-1 TGCGCCAGCAGCGTTGACAGGGAGCCCCAGCATTTT CASSVDREPQHF
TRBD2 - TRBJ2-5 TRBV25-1 TGTGCCAGCAGTGAATCGTTCGAGACTAGCGGGAGAGAGACCCAGTACTTC CASSESFETSGRETQYF